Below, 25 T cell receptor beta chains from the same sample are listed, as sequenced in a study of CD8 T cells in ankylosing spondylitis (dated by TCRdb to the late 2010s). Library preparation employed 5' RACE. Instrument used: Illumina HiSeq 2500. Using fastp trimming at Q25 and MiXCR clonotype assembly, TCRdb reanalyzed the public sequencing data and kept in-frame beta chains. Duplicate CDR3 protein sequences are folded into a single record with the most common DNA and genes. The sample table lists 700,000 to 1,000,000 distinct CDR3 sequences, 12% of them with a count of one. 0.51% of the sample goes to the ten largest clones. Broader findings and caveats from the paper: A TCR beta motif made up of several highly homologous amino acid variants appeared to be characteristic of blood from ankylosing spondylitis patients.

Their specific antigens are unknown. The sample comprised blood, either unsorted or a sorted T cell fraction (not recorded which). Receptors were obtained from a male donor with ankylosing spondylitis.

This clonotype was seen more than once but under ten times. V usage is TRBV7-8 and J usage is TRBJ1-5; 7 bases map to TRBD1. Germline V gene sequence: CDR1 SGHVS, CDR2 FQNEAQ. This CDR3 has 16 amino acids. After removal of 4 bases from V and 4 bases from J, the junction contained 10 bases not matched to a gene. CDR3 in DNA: TGTGCCAGCAGCTCTGACAGGGTCGGAGGAAATCAGCCCCAGCATTTT. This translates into CASSSDRVGGNQPQHF.

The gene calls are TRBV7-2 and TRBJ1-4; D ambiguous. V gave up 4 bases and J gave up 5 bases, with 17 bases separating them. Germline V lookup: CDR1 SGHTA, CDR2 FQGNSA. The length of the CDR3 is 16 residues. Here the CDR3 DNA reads TGTGCCAGCAGCTCCCGGAGGGCCTACGCAAATGAAAAACTGTTTTTT. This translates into CASSSRRAYANEKLFF.

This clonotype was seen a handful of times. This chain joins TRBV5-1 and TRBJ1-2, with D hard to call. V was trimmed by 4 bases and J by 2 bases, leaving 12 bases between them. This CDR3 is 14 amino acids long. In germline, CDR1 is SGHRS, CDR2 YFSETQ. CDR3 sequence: CASSPSSLNYGYTF. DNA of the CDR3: TGCGCCAGCAGCCCAAGCTCCTTAAACTATGGCTACACCTTC.

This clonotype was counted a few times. The CDR3: CASSLEPRRYNEQFF. The CDR3 nucleotides are TGTGCCAGCAGCTTGGAGCCCCGCAGGTACAATGAGCAGTTCTTC. The chain recombines TRBV5-6 with TRBJ2-1; D is ambiguous. The ends were cut back, 0 bases at V and 4 bases at J, with 11 bases in the middle. Germline V gene lookup returns CDR1 SGHDT and CDR2 YYEEEE. The CDR3 spans 15 residues.

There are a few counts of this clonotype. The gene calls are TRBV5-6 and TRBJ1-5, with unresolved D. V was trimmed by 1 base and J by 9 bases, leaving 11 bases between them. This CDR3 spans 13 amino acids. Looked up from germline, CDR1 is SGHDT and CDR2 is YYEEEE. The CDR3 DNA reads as TGTGCCAGCAGCTTGTCTATCCTCGGGCCCCAGCATTTT. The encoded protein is CASSLSILGPQHF.

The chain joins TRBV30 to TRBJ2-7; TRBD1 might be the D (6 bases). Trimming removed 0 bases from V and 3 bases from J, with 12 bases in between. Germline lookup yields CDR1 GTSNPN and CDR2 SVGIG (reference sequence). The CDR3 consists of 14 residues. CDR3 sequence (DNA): TGTGCCTGGAGTGTACAGGGCTTGAACTACGAGCAGTACTTC. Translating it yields CAWSVQGLNYEQYF.

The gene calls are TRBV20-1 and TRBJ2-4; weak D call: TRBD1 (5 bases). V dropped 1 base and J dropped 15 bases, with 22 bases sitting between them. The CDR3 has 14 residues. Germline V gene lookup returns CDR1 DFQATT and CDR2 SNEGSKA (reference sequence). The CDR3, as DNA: TGCAGTGCTAGAGCACAGGCTAACCCTTCGCGCCTGTACTTC. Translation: CSARAQANPSRLYF.

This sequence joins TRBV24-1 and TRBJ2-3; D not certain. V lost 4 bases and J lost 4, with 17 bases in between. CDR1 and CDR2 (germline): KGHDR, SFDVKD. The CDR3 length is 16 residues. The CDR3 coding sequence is TGTGCCACCAGTGACCCCCGACCGGCTAGGGCAGATACGCAGTATTTT. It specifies CATSDPRPARADTQYF.

For the CDR3, the DNA is TGCAGTGCCGAAAGGAGCGATGAGCAGTTCTTC. This codes for CSAERSDEQFF. The chain combines TRBV20-1 with TRBJ2-1; D is unclear. V gave up 6 bases and J gave up 8 bases, with 11 bases separating them. CDR3 size: 11 residues. Germline V gene lookup returns CDR1 DFQATT and CDR2 SNEGSKA (reference sequence).

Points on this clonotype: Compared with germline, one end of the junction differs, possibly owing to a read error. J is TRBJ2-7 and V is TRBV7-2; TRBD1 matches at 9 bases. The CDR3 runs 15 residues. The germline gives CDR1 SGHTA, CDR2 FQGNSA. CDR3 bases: TGTGCCAGCAGCTTCCCGACAGGGGGAAACTACGAGCAGCACTTC. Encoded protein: CASSFPTGGNYEQHF. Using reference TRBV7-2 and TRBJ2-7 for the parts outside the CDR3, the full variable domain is GAGVSQSPSNKVTEKGKDVELRCDPISGHTALYWYRQSLGQGLEFLIYFQGNSAPDKSGLPSDRFSAERTGGSVSTLTIQRTQQEDSAVYLCASSFPTGGNYEQHFGPGTRLTVT.

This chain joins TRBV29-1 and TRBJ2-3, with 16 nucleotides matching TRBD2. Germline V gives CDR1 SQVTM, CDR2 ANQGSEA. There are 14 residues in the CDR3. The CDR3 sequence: CSSTGTSGGGTQYF. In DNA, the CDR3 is TGCAGTTCAACCGGGACTAGCGGGGGGGGAACGCAGTATTTT.

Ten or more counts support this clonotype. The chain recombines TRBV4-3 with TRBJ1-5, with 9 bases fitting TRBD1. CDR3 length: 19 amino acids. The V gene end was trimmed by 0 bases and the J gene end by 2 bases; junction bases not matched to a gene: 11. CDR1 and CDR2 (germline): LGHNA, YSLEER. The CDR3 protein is CASSQDLQGAYIGNQPQHF. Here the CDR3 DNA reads TGCGCCAGCAGCCAAGATCTACAGGGGGCCTATATTGGCAATCAGCCCCAGCATTTT.

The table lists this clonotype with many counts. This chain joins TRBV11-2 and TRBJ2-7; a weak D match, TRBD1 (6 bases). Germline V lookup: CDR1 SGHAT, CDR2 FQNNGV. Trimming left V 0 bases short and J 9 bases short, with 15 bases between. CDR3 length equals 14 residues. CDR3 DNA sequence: TGTGCCAGCAGCTTAGAGCTGGGGGCGATGGCGCAGTACTTC. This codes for CASSLELGAMAQYF.

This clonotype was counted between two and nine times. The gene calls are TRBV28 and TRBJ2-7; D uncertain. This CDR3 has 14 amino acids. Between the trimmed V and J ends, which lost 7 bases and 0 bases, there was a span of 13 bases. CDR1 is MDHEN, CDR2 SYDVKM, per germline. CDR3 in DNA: TGTGCCAGCAAAGGACCGGGCAGCTCCTACGAGCAGTACTTC. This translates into CASKGPGSSYEQYF.

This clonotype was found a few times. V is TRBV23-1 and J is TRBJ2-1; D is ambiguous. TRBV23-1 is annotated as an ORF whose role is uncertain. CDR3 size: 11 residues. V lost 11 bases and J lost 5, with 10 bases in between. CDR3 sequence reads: CALLRDNEQFF. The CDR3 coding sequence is TGCGCCCTCCTCCGAGACAATGAGCAGTTCTTC.

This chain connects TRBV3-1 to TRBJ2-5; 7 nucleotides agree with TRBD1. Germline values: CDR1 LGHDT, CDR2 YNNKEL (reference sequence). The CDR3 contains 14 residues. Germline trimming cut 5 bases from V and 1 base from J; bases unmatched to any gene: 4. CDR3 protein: CASSEGQPQETQYF. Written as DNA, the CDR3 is TGTGCCAGCAGCGAGGGACAGCCCCAAGAGACCCAGTACTTC.

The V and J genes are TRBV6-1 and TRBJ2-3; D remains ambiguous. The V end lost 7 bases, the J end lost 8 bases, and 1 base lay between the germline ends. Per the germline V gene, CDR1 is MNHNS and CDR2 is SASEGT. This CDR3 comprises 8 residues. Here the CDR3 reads CASTTQYF. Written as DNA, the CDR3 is TGTGCCAGCACTACGCAGTATTTT.

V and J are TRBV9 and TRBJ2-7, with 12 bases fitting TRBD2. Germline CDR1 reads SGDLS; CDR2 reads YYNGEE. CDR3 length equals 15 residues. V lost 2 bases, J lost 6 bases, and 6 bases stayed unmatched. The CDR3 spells CASSVLAGGPGEQYF. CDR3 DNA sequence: TGTGCCAGCAGCGTTCTAGCGGGGGGGCCTGGCGAGCAGTACTTC.

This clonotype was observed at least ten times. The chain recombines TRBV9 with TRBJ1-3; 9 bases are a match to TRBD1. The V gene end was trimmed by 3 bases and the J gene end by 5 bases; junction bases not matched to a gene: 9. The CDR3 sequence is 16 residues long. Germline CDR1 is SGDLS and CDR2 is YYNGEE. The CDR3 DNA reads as TGTGCCAGCAGCGCGACTCCGGGACAGGGAAGAAACACCATATATTTT. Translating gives CASSATPGQGRNTIYF.

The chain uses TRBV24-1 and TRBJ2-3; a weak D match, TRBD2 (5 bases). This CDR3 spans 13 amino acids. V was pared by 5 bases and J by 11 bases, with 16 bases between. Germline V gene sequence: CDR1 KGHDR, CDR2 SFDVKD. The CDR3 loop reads CATSVTSGKGQYF. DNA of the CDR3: TGTGCCACCAGTGTAACCTCGGGGAAGGGGCAGTATTTT.

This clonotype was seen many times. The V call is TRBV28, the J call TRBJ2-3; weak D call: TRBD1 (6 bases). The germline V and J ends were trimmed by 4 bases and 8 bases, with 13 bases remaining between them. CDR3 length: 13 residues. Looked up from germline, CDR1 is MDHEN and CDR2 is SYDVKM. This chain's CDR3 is CASSSTGFPTQYF. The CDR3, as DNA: TGTGCCAGCAGTTCTACAGGGTTCCCTACGCAGTATTTT. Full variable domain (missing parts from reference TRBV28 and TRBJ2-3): DVKVTQSSRYLVKRTGEKVFLECVQDMDHENMFWYRQDPGLGLRLIYFSYDVKMKEKGDIPEGYSVSREKKERFSLILESASTNQTSMYLCASSSTGFPTQYFGPGTRLTVL.

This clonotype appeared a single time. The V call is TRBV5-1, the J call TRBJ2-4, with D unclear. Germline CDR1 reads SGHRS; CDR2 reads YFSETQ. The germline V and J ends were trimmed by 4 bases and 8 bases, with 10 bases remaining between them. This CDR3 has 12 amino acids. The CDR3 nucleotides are TGCGCCAGCAGCGTTGCCGGCTACATTCAGTACTTC. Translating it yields CASSVAGYIQYF.

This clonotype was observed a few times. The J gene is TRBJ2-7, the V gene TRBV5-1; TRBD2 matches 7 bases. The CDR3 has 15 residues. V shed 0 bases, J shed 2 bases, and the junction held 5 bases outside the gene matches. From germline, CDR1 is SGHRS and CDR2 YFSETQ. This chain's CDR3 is CASSLAGTTTYEQYF. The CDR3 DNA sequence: TGCGCCAGCAGCTTGGCCGGGACTACCACCTACGAGCAGTACTTC. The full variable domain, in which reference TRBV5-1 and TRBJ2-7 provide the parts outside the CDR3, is KAGVTQTPRYLIKTRGQQVTLSCSPISGHRSVSWYQQTPGQGLQFLFEYFSETQRNKGNFPGRFSGRQFSNSRSEMNVSTLELGDSALYLCASSLAGTTTYEQYFGPGTRLTVT.

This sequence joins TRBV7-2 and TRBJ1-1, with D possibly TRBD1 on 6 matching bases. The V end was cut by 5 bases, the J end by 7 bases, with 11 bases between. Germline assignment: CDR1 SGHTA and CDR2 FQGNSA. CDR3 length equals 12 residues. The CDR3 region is CASSHDRNEAFF. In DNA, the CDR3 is TGTGCCAGCAGCCATGACAGGAATGAAGCTTTCTTT.

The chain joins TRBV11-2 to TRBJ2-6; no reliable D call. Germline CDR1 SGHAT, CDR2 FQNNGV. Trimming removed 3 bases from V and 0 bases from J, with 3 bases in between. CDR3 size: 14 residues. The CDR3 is CASSFFSGANVLTF. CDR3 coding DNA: TGTGCCAGCAGCTTTTTCTCTGGGGCCAACGTCCTGACTTTC.